This TCR beta chain appears in the sequencing data of a study of blood T cell repertoires in COVID-19. The wider study: Samples representing acute and convalescent COVID-19 were sourced from the United States, Italy and Spain. Sources were T cells, B-cell-depleted T cells, or PBMCs; the material itself was cDNA or gDNA.

TCRdb keeps only in-frame clones here, not all; method: immunoSEQ multiplex PCR. The table has around 100,000 clones, approximately 80% seen once; the top ten hold approximately 24%. The J segment lost 4 bases and the V segment lost 5 bases, leaving 8 bases of the junction unmatched. CDR1 is SGHAT, CDR2 FQNNGV, per germline. The CDR3 is 15 residues long. J is TRBJ2-7 and V is TRBV11-2, with 10 positions matching TRBD1. The receptor was derived from a human donor in a cohort sampled during active COVID-19. Source material: peripheral blood. For the CDR3, the DNA is TGTGCCAGCAGCGAGAGGGACAGGGGAAGGTACGAGCAGTACTTC. Protein: CASSERDRGRYEQYF.